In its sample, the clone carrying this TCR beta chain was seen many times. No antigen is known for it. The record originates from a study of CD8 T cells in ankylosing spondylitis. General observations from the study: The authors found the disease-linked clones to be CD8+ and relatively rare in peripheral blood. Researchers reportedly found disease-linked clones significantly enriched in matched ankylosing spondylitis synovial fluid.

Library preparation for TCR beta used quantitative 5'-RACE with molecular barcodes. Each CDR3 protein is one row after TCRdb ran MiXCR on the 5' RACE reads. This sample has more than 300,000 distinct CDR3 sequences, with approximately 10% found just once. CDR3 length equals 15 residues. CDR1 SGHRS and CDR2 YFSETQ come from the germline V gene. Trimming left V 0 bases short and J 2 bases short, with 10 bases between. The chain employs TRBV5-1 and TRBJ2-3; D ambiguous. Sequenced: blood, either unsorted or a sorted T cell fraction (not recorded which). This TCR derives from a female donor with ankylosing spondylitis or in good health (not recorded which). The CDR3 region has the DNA TGCGCCAGCAGCTTGGTGGCTGCCAACACAGATACGCAGTATTTT. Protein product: CASSLVAANTDTQYF.